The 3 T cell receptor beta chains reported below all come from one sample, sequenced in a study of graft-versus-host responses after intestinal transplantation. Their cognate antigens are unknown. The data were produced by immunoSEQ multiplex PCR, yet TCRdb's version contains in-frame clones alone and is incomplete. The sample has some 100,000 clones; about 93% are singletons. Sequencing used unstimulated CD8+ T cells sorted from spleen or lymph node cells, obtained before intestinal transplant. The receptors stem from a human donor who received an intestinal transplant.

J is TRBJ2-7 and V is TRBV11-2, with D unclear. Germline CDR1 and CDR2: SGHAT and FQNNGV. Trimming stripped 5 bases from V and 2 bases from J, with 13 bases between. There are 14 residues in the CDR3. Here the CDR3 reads CASSPGRTTYEQYF. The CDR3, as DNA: TGTGCCAGCAGCCCAGGACGGACGACCTACGAGCAGTACTTC.

DNA for the CDR3: TGTGCCAGCAGCTTTGCGGGGACTAGCGGGAGGGCCGATACGCAGTATTTT. It yields the protein CASSFAGTSGRADTQYF. This chain joins TRBV7-6 and TRBJ2-3; TRBD2 aligns across 16 bases. This CDR3 region has 17 residues. Germline V gene data show CDR1 as SGHVS and CDR2 as FNYEAQ. V gave up 3 bases and J gave up 6 bases; unmatched junction bases: 6.

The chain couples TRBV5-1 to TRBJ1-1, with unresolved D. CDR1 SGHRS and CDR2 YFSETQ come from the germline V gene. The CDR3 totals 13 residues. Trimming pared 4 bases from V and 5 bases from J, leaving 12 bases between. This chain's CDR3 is CASSLAAWTEAFF. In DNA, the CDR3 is TGCGCCAGCAGCCTGGCGGCCTGGACTGAAGCTTTCTTT.